The rows below give T cell receptor beta chains drawn from one sample of a study of T cell changes during pregnancy in multiple sclerosis. Using immunoSEQ multiplex PCR, the repertoire was profiled, and TCRdb retains in-frame clones only, with some absent. The table records tens of thousands of clones, 80% to 90% of them present only once. The sequencing used CD4+ T cells from peripheral blood mononuclear cells, collected in the first trimester of pregnancy. The receptors were gathered from a female donor in good health, enrolled as a control in a pregnancy study. Each CDR3 is given with its conserved first and last residue. Each record gives: CDR3 DNA, CDR3 protein, D gene, J gene, V gene, clone size. The D gene is left open where the match is weak. Not all rows give a size; the values are once, few, many and, for expanded clones, a class.

TGTGCCTGGAGTTCAGGGGTTATGGAGACCCAGTACTTC	CAWSSGVMETQYF	-	TRBJ2-5	TRBV30	-
TGTGCCAGCAGCTTAGAGAGAACCCTAGCCAAAAACATTCAGTACTTC	CASSLERTLAKNIQYF	-	TRBJ2-4	TRBV11-1	-
TGTGCCAGCAGCAGCGAGTGGACAGGGGATCAGCCCCAGCATTTT	CASSSEWTGDQPQHF	TRBD1	TRBJ1-5	TRBV6-1	-
TGTGCCTGGAGTGTAAGACAGGGGGATTCACCCCTCCACTTT	CAWSVRQGDSPLHF	TRBD1	TRBJ1-6	TRBV30	few
TGTGCCAGCAGCTTAGAATTAGCTCGCACCATATATTTT	CASSLELARTIYF	-	TRBJ1-3	TRBV7-2	-
TGCGCCAGCAGCTTGGGGGCTTTAATCGCTGGGGCCAACGTCCTGACTTTC	CASSLGALIAGANVLTF	-	TRBJ2-6	TRBV5-1	-
TGTGCCAGCAGCTTTTATATCACGGGACAGGGCGATGGCTACACCTTC	CASSFYITGQGDGYTF	TRBD1	TRBJ1-2	TRBV7-9	-
TGTGCCAGCAGCGTACGAGAGCGCAATGAGCAGTTCTTC	CASSVRERNEQFF	-	TRBJ2-1	TRBV7-2	-
TGTGCCAGCAGAACTTCCGGGACAGCAGACACAGATACGCAGTATTTT	CASRTSGTADTDTQYF	TRBD1	TRBJ2-3	TRBV25-1	-
TGTGCCAGCACTACGGGACTAGCGGTGAATGAGCAGTTCTTC	CASTTGLAVNEQFF	TRBD2	TRBJ2-1	TRBV6-1	-
TGTGCCAGCAGCGCAGGGTCCAGCTCTGGGGCCAACGTCCTGACTTTC	CASSAGSSSGANVLTF	-	TRBJ2-6	TRBV7-3	-
TGTGCCAGCAGCTACAGGGGGCGGGAAGACTATGGCTACACCTTC	CASSYRGREDYGYTF	TRBD1	TRBJ1-2	TRBV9	-
TGTGCCAGCAGCTGGGGATTGGGCGGGGGGCCGGGAGAGACCCAGTACTTC	CASSWGLGGGPGETQYF	TRBD2	TRBJ2-5	TRBV5-6	-
TGTGCCAGCAGCTCCGGGTGGGGGGACATTCAGTACTTC	CASSSGWGDIQYF	-	TRBJ2-4	TRBV7-9	few
TGTGCCAGCAGTTACAGGGGGCACACTGAAGCTTTCTTT	CASSYRGHTEAFF	TRBD1	TRBJ1-1	TRBV6-6	-
TGTGCCAGCAGCACGGGACTAGCGGGGGCAGAGACCCAGTACTTC	CASSTGLAGAETQYF	TRBD2	TRBJ2-5	TRBV11-2	-
TGTGCCAGCAGTGACTTACAGAGAATGAACACTGAAGCTTTCTTT	CASSDLQRMNTEAFF	-	TRBJ1-1	TRBV25-1	once
TGTGCCAGCAGCGTAAGGACAGGGCTTAACGGATATGGCTACACCTTC	CASSVRTGLNGYGYTF	TRBD1	TRBJ1-2	TRBV5-5	-
TGTGCCAGCAGCTTGGACGCAGGGGGGAGGAATCAGCCCCAGCATTTT	CASSLDAGGRNQPQHF	TRBD1	TRBJ1-5	TRBV5-6	-
TGTGCCAGCAGCTTCCCGGGACTAGCGACAGATACGCAGTATTTT	CASSFPGLATDTQYF	TRBD2	TRBJ2-3	TRBV7-9	-
TGTGCCAGCAGGGCAGGGGACCTATCCTACAATGAGCAGTTCTTC	CASRAGDLSYNEQFF	-	TRBJ2-1	TRBV25-1	-
TGTGCCTGGAGCGCAGCGGCAGGAAACACCATATATTTT	CAWSAAAGNTIYF	-	TRBJ1-3	TRBV30	-
TGTGCCAGCTCCCGGGAGCTCCAAGAGACCCAGTACTTC	CASSRELQETQYF	-	TRBJ2-5	TRBV2	-
TGTGCCAGCAGTGTACAGGGTTTGGGGGAGCAGTACTTC	CASSVQGLGEQYF	-	TRBJ2-7	TRBV6-1	-
TGTGCCAGCAGCCAAGATCCAGGGAGGGAAAATACGCAGTATTTT	CASSQDPGRENTQYF	TRBD2	TRBJ2-3	TRBV4-2	once
TGTGCCATCGGACAGGGGGCAAGGGACACTGAAGCTTTCTTT	CAIGQGARDTEAFF	TRBD1	TRBJ1-1	TRBV10-3	-
TGTGCCAGCAGCTCGCAGACAGGGGAGAGGTATGGCTACACCTTC	CASSSQTGERYGYTF	TRBD1	TRBJ1-2	TRBV7-2	-
TGTGCCAGTAGTACCACGGGGGGGAGGAATCAGCCCCAGCATTTT	CASSTTGGRNQPQHF	-	TRBJ1-5	TRBV19	medium-sized
TGCGCCAGCAGCCTACAGGATTCCTACGAGCAGTACTTC	CASSLQDSYEQYF	-	TRBJ2-7	TRBV5-1	-
TGTGCCAGCTCACCATACAGGGGGCCATTGAATGAGCAGTTCTTC	CASSPYRGPLNEQFF	TRBD1	TRBJ2-1	TRBV18	-
TGTGCCAGCAGTGAAAGGGGAACAGCTCTTGAGCAGTTCTTC	CASSERGTALEQFF	-	TRBJ2-1	TRBV2	-
TGTGCCAGCTCACCACCATCCGGGTTCTATGGCTACACCTTC	CASSPPSGFYGYTF	-	TRBJ1-2	TRBV18	-
TGTGCCGGAACGCGGGACAGGAACACTGAAGCTTTCTTT	CAGTRDRNTEAFF	TRBD1	TRBJ1-1	TRBV10-3	-
TGTGCCAGCTCACTATACACAGATACGCAGTATTTT	CASSLYTDTQYF	-	TRBJ2-3	TRBV18	medium-sized
TGTGCCAGCAGCGTCGGGACTAGCGGCCCCGAACGGCAGTACTTC	CASSVGTSGPERQYF	TRBD2	TRBJ2-7	TRBV9	-
TGTGCCAGCAGCATCCGGACAGGGAATCAGCCCCAGCATTTT	CASSIRTGNQPQHF	TRBD1	TRBJ1-5	TRBV7-2	-
TGCGCCAGCAGCCAAGAAGACAGTTTCTCCTACAATGAGCAGTTCTTC	CASSQEDSFSYNEQFF	-	TRBJ2-1	TRBV4-1	-
TGCGCCAGCAGCCTGGACAGGTCTGGAAACACCATATATTTT	CASSLDRSGNTIYF	TRBD1	TRBJ1-3	TRBV5-1	-
TGTGCCAGCCAGGTTCTTGGGTACTCCTACGAGCAGTACTTC	CASQVLGYSYEQYF	-	TRBJ2-7	TRBV5-4	once
TGTGCCAGCAGCCATGGGGACAGCTATAATGAAAAACTGTTTTTT	CASSHGDSYNEKLFF	TRBD1	TRBJ1-4	TRBV11-3	once
TGTGCCAGCAGTAGAAGTGCAACTAATGAAAAACTGTTTTTT	CASSRSATNEKLFF	-	TRBJ1-4	TRBV7-9	once
TGTGCCAGCAGCTTAGGGGACAGGGGGCCTACCGGGGAGCTGTTTTTT	CASSLGDRGPTGELFF	TRBD1	TRBJ2-2	TRBV7-2	-
TGTGCCAGCAGCGTAGCAGAATTTTACGAGCAGTACTTC	CASSVAEFYEQYF	-	TRBJ2-7	TRBV9	-
TGTGCCAGCAGCACGCGGATTGGCAATCAGCCCCAGCATTTT	CASSTRIGNQPQHF	-	TRBJ1-5	TRBV7-8	-
TGTGCCAGCAGCCCACTGGGGGGAACTGAAGCTTTCTTT	CASSPLGGTEAFF	-	TRBJ1-1	TRBV11-3	-
TGTGCCAGCAGCCTAAATGGGGGGAACACAGATACGCAGTATTTT	CASSLNGGNTDTQYF	-	TRBJ2-3	TRBV7-2	-
TGTGCCAGCAGCTTGGAGATCGGCTATGGCTACACCTTC	CASSLEIGYGYTF	-	TRBJ1-2	TRBV5-8	-
TGTGCCAGCACGGGACCGGGAGGATACGAGCAGTACTTC	CASTGPGGYEQYF	TRBD2	TRBJ2-7	TRBV7-9	-
TGTGCCATCAGTGGAGGAGGGATTGGCTACACCTTC	CAISGGGIGYTF	-	TRBJ1-2	TRBV10-3	-